This entry concerns a single TCR beta chain. The record originates from a study of shared clonotypes between healthy human individuals. Across the study: Donor composition was a couple of women and a few men, aged 18 to 49.

Sequencing was performed with immunoSEQ multiplex PCR; in TCRdb, only in-frame clones are kept and a portion is missing. The sample lists 950,000 to 1,100,000 clones, about 74% occurring once. Per the germline V gene, CDR1 is SGHVS and CDR2 is FQNEAQ. V lost 5 bases and J lost 5; bases outside the gene matches: 7. This CDR3 has 14 residues. The chain links TRBV7-8 to TRBJ2-5; 8 nucleotides line up with TRBD1. The sequence was obtained from a man between 18 and 35 years old in good health. The sequenced material came from memory CD4+ T cells sorted from blood. Subset here: CD45RA-negative fraction. The CDR3 sequence: CASSQNRGLETQYF. CDR3 nucleotides: TGTGCCAGCAGCCAAAACAGGGGGTTGGAGACCCAGTACTTC.